Each of the 23 T cell receptor beta chains below was sequenced from the same sample in a study of vaccination effects on CD4 cells after COVID-19. Within the ViraFEST assay, antigen-specific CD4+ T cells underwent expansion with viral peptide pools prior to sequencing. Following 10 days of culture, CD4+ T cells were isolated. The person's infection with SARS-CoV-2, confirmed by PCR, took place between March and December 2020. The data were produced by immunoSEQ multiplex PCR, yet TCRdb's version contains in-frame clones alone and is incomplete. Of about 22,000 clones listed, 75% to 85% are singletons. Antigens for these TCRs are unknown. The sample was CD4+ T cells from PBMCs cultured with a peptide pool, taken before COVID-19 vaccination. The receptors shown here come from a human donor who had a prior SARS-CoV-2 infection.

V usage is TRBV27 and J usage is TRBJ2-5; D may match TRBD1 or TRBD2 (6 bases each). This CDR3 has 15 amino acids. Germline CDR1 reads MNHEY; CDR2 reads SMNVEV (reference sequence). V dropped 5 bases and J dropped 5 bases, with 18 bases sitting between them. CDR3 coding DNA: TGTGCCAGCAGTCGGGGGCGAGGGCTCGAGGAGACCCAGTACTTC. Its translation is CASSRGRGLEETQYF.

The chain carries TRBV9 and TRBJ2-7; D is unclear. Germline-derived CDR1 and CDR2 are SGDLS and YYNGEE. This CDR3 spans 10 amino acids. V lost 7 bases, J lost 2 bases, and 4 bases lay in between. The DNA for the CDR3 is TGTGCCAGCGGAACCTACGAGCAGTACTTC. Translated: CASGTYEQYF.

The gene calls are TRBV30 and TRBJ2-3; D remains ambiguous. The V gene lost 0 bases and the J gene lost 10 bases, with 20 bases spanning the gap. CDR1 GTSNPN and CDR2 SVGIG come from the germline V gene (reference sequence). The CDR3 spans 15 residues. Written as DNA, the CDR3 is TGTGCCTGGAGTGTATTAAGGTCGTGGGCTACCCCGCAGTATTTT. Translating gives CAWSVLRSWATPQYF.

This sequence joins TRBV15 and TRBJ2-7, with 9 nucleotides matching TRBD1. The CDR3 is 15 amino acids. V trimming: 5 bases; J trimming: 2 bases; junction bases outside the gene matches: 7. Germline CDR1 is LNHNV and CDR2 is YYDKDF (reference sequence). This CDR3 reads CATSPLGQGPYEQYF. The CDR3 DNA sequence: TGTGCCACCAGCCCCCTGGGACAGGGACCCTACGAGCAGTACTTC.

V gene TRBV2 combines with J gene TRBJ2-3; the D is unclear. The V gene lost 5 bases and the J gene lost 4 bases, with 4 bases spanning the gap. The CDR3 spans 11 residues. Per germline, CDR1 SNHLY and CDR2 FYNNEI. CDR3 sequence reads: CASSYSDTQYF. CDR3 sequence (DNA): TGTGCCAGCAGTTATTCAGATACGCAGTATTTT.

This clone was seen a handful of times. V is TRBV2 and J is TRBJ2-3; 9 positions agree with TRBD2. The junction had 13 bases not matched to a gene; V was cut back by 11 bases and J by 1 base. From germline, CDR1 is SNHLY and CDR2 FYNNEI. This CDR3 is built from 16 residues. The DNA of the CDR3 is TGTGCCGGCTTGGGGCTAGCGGGACGTGGCACAGATACGCAGTATTTT. This gives the protein CAGLGLAGRGTDTQYF.

This chain's CDR3 is CATDRGLYYNSPLHF. CDR3 in DNA: TGTGCCACCGACAGGGGGCTATATTATAATTCACCCCTCCACTTT. The genes are TRBV6-5 and TRBJ1-6, with 10 bases identical to TRBD1. Germline loops: CDR1 MNHEY, CDR2 SVGAGI. V shed 10 bases, J shed 4 bases, and the junction held 7 bases outside the gene matches. CDR3 length: 15 amino acids.

The chain couples TRBV27 to TRBJ2-7, with 9 bases matching TRBD2. The J segment lost 6 bases and the V segment lost 3 bases, leaving 15 bases of the junction unmatched. This CDR3 contains 17 residues. Germline loops: CDR1 MNHEY, CDR2 SMNVEV (reference sequence). CDR3 sequence (DNA): TGTGCCAGCAGTTTTTATCCTCTGGGACTAGCATCTAGCGAGCAGTACTTC. It encodes CASSFYPLGLASSEQYF.

The sample holds a few counts of this clone. V usage is TRBV15 and J usage is TRBJ1-2; D unresolved. Germline lookup yields CDR1 LNHNV and CDR2 YYDKDF (reference sequence). Trimming left V 1 base short and J 1 base short, with 4 bases between. The CDR3 totals 13 residues. The CDR3 region is CATSRALNYGYTF. The CDR3 DNA follows: TGTGCCACCAGCAGAGCGCTTAACTATGGCTACACCTTC.

The rearrangement links TRBV5-1 to TRBJ2-5; 8 bases agree with TRBD1. The CDR3 contains 17 residues. V shed 0 bases and J 5 bases; nucleotides not matched to a gene: 12. Germline CDR1 reads SGHRS; CDR2 reads YFSETQ. The CDR3 nucleotides are TGCGCCAGCAGCTTGGGGCCCAGGACAGGGCGATGGGAGACCCAGTACTTC. Protein: CASSLGPRTGRWETQYF.

This chain connects TRBV2 to TRBJ2-5; D uncertain. The germline V and J ends were trimmed by 4 bases and 4 bases, with 10 bases remaining between them. The CDR3 loop spans 13 amino acids. Germline CDR1 SNHLY, CDR2 FYNNEI. The CDR3 reads CASSGFLRETQYF. The CDR3 DNA follows: TGTGCCAGCAGTGGGTTCTTACGAGAGACCCAGTACTTC. Full variable domain (missing parts from reference TRBV2 and TRBJ2-5): EPEVTQTPSHQVTQMGQEVILRCVPISNHLYFYWYRQILGQKVEFLVSFYNNEISEKSEIFDDQFSVERPDGSNFTLKIRSTKLEDSAMYFCASSGFLRETQYFGPGTRLLVL.

V usage is TRBV6-2 or TRBV6-3 and J usage is TRBJ2-5; D unresolved. The CDR3 totals 14 residues. The germline gives CDR1 MNHEY, CDR2 SVGEGT. Between the trimmed V and J ends, which lost 5 bases and 0 bases, there was a span of 10 bases. DNA for the CDR3: TGTGCCAGCAGTCGTGGTCGATACCAAGAGACCCAGTACTTC. Amino acid sequence: CASSRGRYQETQYF.

The chain recombines TRBV24-1 with TRBJ2-1; D gene unclear. Trimming shortened V by 6 bases and J by 1 base, and 18 bases separated the two germline ends. Germline V gene sequence: CDR1 KGHDR, CDR2 SFDVKD. This CDR3 has 17 residues. The CDR3 DNA is TGTGCCACCAGTATGCCCGTAAAAGGTGGGTCCTACAATGAGCAGTTCTTC. This sequence encodes CATSMPVKGGSYNEQFF.

The gene calls are TRBV29-1 and TRBJ2-3, with unresolved D. Trimming left V 6 bases short and J 2 bases short, with 9 bases between. This CDR3 region has 12 residues. Germline V gene data show CDR1 as SQVTM and CDR2 as ANQGSEA. The CDR3 bases are TGCAGCGTCGACCCAGCCACAGATACGCAGTATTTT. This encodes CSVDPATDTQYF.

The rearrangement uses TRBV28 and TRBJ2-1; 9 bases agree with TRBD2. Germline lookup yields CDR1 MDHEN and CDR2 SYDVKM. Losses at the gene ends were 5 bases for V and 9 bases for J; bases not matched to a gene: 11. The CDR3 runs 15 residues. This chain's CDR3 is CASSTFAGGPSEQFF. CDR3 sequence (DNA): TGTGCCAGCAGTACCTTCGCGGGAGGGCCTTCTGAGCAGTTCTTC. The complete variable domain, with remaining parts taken from reference TRBV28 and TRBJ2-1, reads DVKVTQSSRYLVKRTGEKVFLECVQDMDHENMFWYRQDPGLGLRLIYFSYDVKMKEKGDIPEGYSVSREKKERFSLILESASTNQTSMYLCASSTFAGGPSEQFFGPGTRLTVL.

This sequence joins TRBV7-8 and TRBJ1-1; no firm D call. Germline values: CDR1 SGHVS, CDR2 FQNEAQ. The CDR3 loop spans 13 amino acids. The V end lost 1 base, the J end lost 14 bases, and 17 bases lay between the germline ends. CDR3 region: CASSLGTGTVLFF. The CDR3 DNA sequence: TGTGCCAGCAGCTTAGGTACGGGAACGGTTCTATTCTTT.

The chain is built from TRBV19 and TRBJ2-1, with unresolved D. Trimming pared 6 bases from V and 6 bases from J, leaving 21 bases between. This CDR3 has 16 amino acids. Germline V gene sequence: CDR1 LNHDA, CDR2 SQIVND (reference sequence). The CDR3, as DNA: TGTGCCAGTAGACTCGCAGTCTGGAGCGCCGGCAATGAGCAGTTCTTC. Its translation: CASRLAVWSAGNEQFF.

This sequence joins TRBV3-1 (or the pseudogene TRBV3-2) and TRBJ2-2; 7 bases are a match to TRBD1. The CDR3 consists of 17 residues. The germline V gene encodes CDR1 LGHDT and CDR2 YNNKEL (reference sequence). V gave up 0 bases and J gave up 3 bases; unmatched junction bases: 7. CDR3: CASSQDRGTGHTGELFF. CDR3 DNA sequence: TGTGCCAGCAGCCAAGACAGGGGGACGGGACACACCGGGGAGCTGTTTTTT.

This clone was observed a few times. J is TRBJ2-7 and V is TRBV7-6; 13 bases are a match to TRBD2. CDR3 length: 16 amino acids. Trimming took 1 base from V and 5 from J; bases not matched to a gene: 5. CDR1 SGHVS and CDR2 FNYEAQ come from the germline V gene. CDR3 sequence reads: CASSLGGLAGVHEQYF. As DNA, the CDR3 is TGTGCCAGCAGCTTAGGTGGACTAGCGGGGGTCCACGAGCAGTACTTC.

In this sample, this clone turned up once. The rearrangement links TRBV24-1 to TRBJ2-5, with 12 bases matching TRBD2. Germline values: CDR1 KGHDR, CDR2 SFDVKD. The CDR3 is made up of 16 amino acids. The junction had 6 bases not matched to a gene; V was cut back by 3 bases and J by 5 bases. CDR3 loop: CATSDPELAGGETQYF. DNA of the CDR3: TGTGCCACCAGTGATCCCGAACTAGCGGGAGGCGAGACCCAGTACTTC.

This chain links TRBV20-1 with TRBJ2-1; 8 nucleotides match TRBD2. Looked up from germline, CDR1 is DFQATT and CDR2 is SNEGSKA (reference sequence). The CDR3 sequence is 15 residues long. J lost 3 bases, V lost 3 bases, and 7 bases had no gene match. DNA of the CDR3: TGCAGTGCTAGTCGGGCGGGGGGTATCTACAATGAGCAGTTCTTC. It yields the protein CSASRAGGIYNEQFF.

The chain combines TRBV19 with TRBJ2-3; 10 bases align to TRBD1. This CDR3 spans 13 amino acids. V was pared by 8 bases and J by 6 bases, with 5 bases of the junction left unmatched. The germline CDR1 and CDR2 sequences are LNHDA and SQIVND (reference sequence). The CDR3 loop is CASRDRGRDTQYF. Written as DNA, the CDR3 is TGTGCCAGTCGGGACAGGGGACGGGATACGCAGTATTTT.

This clone was counted between two and nine times. This chain connects TRBV7-9 to TRBJ2-1, with 8 nucleotides matching TRBD2. From germline, CDR1 is SEHNR and CDR2 FQNEAQ (reference sequence). The ends lost 1 base at V and 0 bases at J; junction bases unmatched: 8. CDR3 length: 18 amino acids. The CDR3 sequence: CASSLVRGAVSSYNEQFF. CDR3 bases: TGTGCCAGCAGCTTAGTGCGGGGGGCCGTTAGCTCCTACAATGAGCAGTTCTTC.